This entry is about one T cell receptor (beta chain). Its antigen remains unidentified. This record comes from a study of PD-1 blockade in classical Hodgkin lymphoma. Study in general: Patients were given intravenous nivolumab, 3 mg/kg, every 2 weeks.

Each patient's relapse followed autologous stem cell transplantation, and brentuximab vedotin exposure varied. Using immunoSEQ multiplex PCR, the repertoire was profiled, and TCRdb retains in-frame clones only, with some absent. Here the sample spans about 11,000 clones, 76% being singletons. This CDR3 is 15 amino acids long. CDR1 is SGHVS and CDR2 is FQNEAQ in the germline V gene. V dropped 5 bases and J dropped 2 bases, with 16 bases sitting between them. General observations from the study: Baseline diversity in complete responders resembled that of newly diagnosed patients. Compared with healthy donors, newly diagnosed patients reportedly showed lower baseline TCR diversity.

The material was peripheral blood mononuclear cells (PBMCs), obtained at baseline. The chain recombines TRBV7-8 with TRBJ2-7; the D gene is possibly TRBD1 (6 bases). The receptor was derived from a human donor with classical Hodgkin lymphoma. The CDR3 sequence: CASSRLGGAPYEQYF. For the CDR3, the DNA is TGTGCCAGCAGCCGCCTTGGGGGCGCCCCCTACGAGCAGTACTTC.